This TCR beta chain was sequenced for a study of blood T cells in healthy people across ages. A second PCR, run for about 7 to 11 cycles, used a sample-barcoded 5' primer plus a J-beta primer mix. In TCRdb, the 5' RACE reads were re-called with MiXCR into one record per CDR3 protein. Found here are 1,800,000 or so distinct CDR3 sequences, roughly two fifths of them singletons; the top ten hold roughly 23%. Germline V CDR1 and CDR2: SEHNR, FQNEAQ (reference sequence). This CDR3 region has 14 residues. Trimming took off 3 bases at V and 2 bases at J, with 9 bases between the two ends. This clonotype was observed a few times.

Sequenced: blood. This chain links TRBV7-9 with TRBJ2-3; no clear D gene. The sequence derives from a human donor in good health. CDR3 coding DNA: TGTGCCAGCAGCTTCGTCCGATACACAGATACGCAGTATTTT. Amino acid sequence: CASSFVRYTDTQYF. The variable domain in full, completed from reference TRBV7-9 and TRBJ2-3, reads DTGVSQNPRHKITKRGQNVTFRCDPISEHNRLYWYRQTLGQGPEFLTYFQNEAQLEKSRLLSDRFSAERPKGSFSTLEIQRTEQGDSAMYLCASSFVRYTDTQYFGPGTRLTVL.